These T cell receptor beta chains were read from a single sample in a study of identifying expanded T cells in peripheral blood. Some clones are missing from TCRdb's copy, which holds only in-frame ones; the method was immunoSEQ multiplex PCR. This sample yields 84,000 or so clones, of which approximately 89% are seen a single time; 2.5% to 3.5% belongs to the top ten. The sample comprised blood. The receptors were gathered from a person aged 18 to 75 in good health. Both conserved end residues are part of each CDR3. Fields, in order: J gene, D gene, clone size, V gene, CDR3 protein, CDR3 DNA. D genes are given only for firm matches. Clone size is not always given. Where it is, it says once, few, many or a class for expanded clones.

j_call: TRBJ2-5
d_call: TRBD2
clone_size: NA
v_call: TRBV19
cdr3_aa: CASSSGTRSETQYF
cdr3_nt: TGTGCCAGTAGTTCAGGGACTAGAAGCGAGACCCAGTACTTC

j_call: TRBJ2-1
d_call: NA
clone_size: NA
v_call: TRBV25-1
cdr3_aa: CASSDARSSYNEQFF
cdr3_nt: TGTGCCAGCAGTGATGCTAGAAGCTCCTACAATGAGCAGTTCTTC

j_call: TRBJ2-7
d_call: NA
clone_size: NA
v_call: TRBV4-3
cdr3_aa: CASSQGQGSYEQYF
cdr3_nt: TGCGCCAGCAGCCAAGGCCAGGGATCCTACGAGCAGTACTTC

j_call: TRBJ1-2
d_call: NA
clone_size: NA
v_call: TRBV4-2
cdr3_aa: CASSQVVGTGYTF
cdr3_nt: TGTGCCAGCAGCCAAGTTGTAGGGACTGGCTACACCTTC

j_call: TRBJ2-1
d_call: TRBD1
clone_size: NA
v_call: TRBV5-6
cdr3_aa: CASRLLTGQGYNEQFF
cdr3_nt: TGTGCCAGCAGACTCTTAACGGGACAGGGTTACAATGAGCAGTTCTTC

j_call: TRBJ2-5
d_call: TRBD1
clone_size: NA
v_call: TRBV5-1
cdr3_aa: CASSLGDSQETQYF
cdr3_nt: TGCGCCAGCAGCCTAGGGGACAGCCAAGAGACCCAGTACTTC

j_call: TRBJ2-1
d_call: NA
clone_size: NA
v_call: TRBV2
cdr3_aa: CASREGQNNEQFF
cdr3_nt: TGTGCCAGCAGAGAAGGACAGAACAATGAGCAGTTCTTC

j_call: TRBJ2-3
d_call: NA
clone_size: NA
v_call: TRBV25-1
cdr3_aa: CASSESGSDTQYF
cdr3_nt: TGTGCCAGCAGTGAATCCGGCTCAGATACGCAGTATTTT

j_call: TRBJ1-1
d_call: NA
clone_size: NA
v_call: TRBV9
cdr3_aa: CASALHSNTEAFF
cdr3_nt: TGTGCCAGCGCCCTTCATTCCAACACTGAAGCTTTCTTT

j_call: TRBJ2-5
d_call: TRBD2
clone_size: NA
v_call: TRBV2
cdr3_aa: CASRVAGETQYF
cdr3_nt: TGTGCCAGCAGAGTAGCGGGAGAGACCCAGTACTTC

j_call: TRBJ1-2
d_call: NA
clone_size: NA
v_call: TRBV30
cdr3_aa: CAWTGSGLGMDYGYTF
cdr3_nt: TGTGCCTGGACGGGATCAGGGTTAGGGATGGACTATGGCTACACCTTC

j_call: TRBJ2-3
d_call: TRBD2
clone_size: NA
v_call: TRBV5-1
cdr3_aa: CASSTLLGGRARDTQYF
cdr3_nt: TGCGCCAGCAGCACTCTTCTTGGGGGGAGGGCCAGAGATACGCAGTATTTT

j_call: TRBJ1-4
d_call: TRBD1
clone_size: NA
v_call: TRBV19
cdr3_aa: CASRTTGEREKLFF
cdr3_nt: TGTGCCAGTAGAACCACAGGGGAGCGTGAAAAACTGTTTTTT

j_call: TRBJ1-5
d_call: NA
clone_size: NA
v_call: TRBV18
cdr3_aa: CASSPGLTYSNQPQHF
cdr3_nt: TGTGCCAGCTCACCAGGCCTGACGTATAGCAATCAGCCCCAGCATTTT

j_call: TRBJ1-2
d_call: NA
clone_size: NA
v_call: TRBV11-2
cdr3_aa: CASSLDYGSYGYTF
cdr3_nt: TGTGCCAGCAGCTTAGATTACGGTTCCTATGGCTACACCTTC

j_call: TRBJ1-5
d_call: NA
clone_size: NA
v_call: TRBV28
cdr3_aa: CASSGLNGGQPQHF
cdr3_nt: TGTGCCAGCAGCGGCCTTAATGGGGGTCAGCCCCAGCATTTT

j_call: TRBJ2-3
d_call: TRBD2
clone_size: few
v_call: TRBV13
cdr3_aa: CASSSGLAGGPGRDTQYF
cdr3_nt: TGTGCCAGCAGCTCGGGACTAGCGGGAGGGCCGGGGCGAGATACGCAGTATTTT

j_call: TRBJ2-3
d_call: TRBD2
clone_size: NA
v_call: TRBV4-2
cdr3_aa: CASSQALAGGDTDTQYF
cdr3_nt: TGTGCCAGCAGCCAAGCCCTAGCGGGGGGAGACACAGATACGCAGTATTTT

j_call: TRBJ1-1
d_call: NA
clone_size: once
v_call: TRBV10-2
cdr3_aa: CASSSDSFTEAFF
cdr3_nt: TGCGCCAGCAGTTCTGACAGTTTCACTGAAGCTTTCTTT

j_call: TRBJ2-1
d_call: NA
clone_size: NA
v_call: TRBV30
cdr3_aa: CAWSAPFGGPKFF
cdr3_nt: TGTGCCTGGAGTGCTCCTTTTGGAGGGCCAAAGTTCTTC

j_call: TRBJ2-6
d_call: TRBD1
clone_size: NA
v_call: TRBV9
cdr3_aa: CASSVGTGQGTGANVLTF
cdr3_nt: TGTGCCAGCAGCGTAGGGACAGGCCAAGGTACTGGGGCCAACGTCCTGACTTTC

j_call: TRBJ2-7
d_call: NA
clone_size: NA
v_call: TRBV7-2
cdr3_aa: CASSLAESEQYF
cdr3_nt: TGTGCCAGCAGCTTAGCAGAGTCCGAGCAGTACTTC

j_call: TRBJ2-4
d_call: TRBD2
clone_size: NA
v_call: TRBV7-2
cdr3_aa: CASSSTAGGNIQYF
cdr3_nt: TGTGCCAGCAGCAGCACAGCGGGAGGGAACATTCAGTACTTC

j_call: TRBJ1-1
d_call: NA
clone_size: NA
v_call: TRBV2
cdr3_aa: CASSDNRVGTEAFF
cdr3_nt: TGTGCCAGCAGTGACAACAGGGTAGGCACTGAAGCTTTCTTT

j_call: TRBJ2-7
d_call: NA
clone_size: once
v_call: TRBV2
cdr3_aa: CASRPLQGFAYEQYF
cdr3_nt: TGTGCCAGCAGGCCACTACAGGGATTTGCCTACGAGCAGTACTTC

j_call: TRBJ2-2
d_call: NA
clone_size: NA
v_call: TRBV4-3
cdr3_aa: CASSSESNTGELFF
cdr3_nt: TGCGCCAGCAGTAGCGAATCGAACACCGGGGAGCTGTTTTTT

j_call: TRBJ1-3
d_call: NA
clone_size: NA
v_call: TRBV7-6
cdr3_aa: CASSLSSGNTIYF
cdr3_nt: TGTGCCAGCAGTCTCTCCTCTGGAAACACCATATATTTT

j_call: TRBJ1-5
d_call: TRBD1
clone_size: NA
v_call: TRBV6-5
cdr3_aa: CASNMGQGGQPQHF
cdr3_nt: TGTGCCAGCAATATGGGACAGGGGGGTCAGCCCCAGCATTTT

j_call: TRBJ1-1
d_call: TRBD1
clone_size: once
v_call: TRBV27
cdr3_aa: CASSLMGQYTEAFF
cdr3_nt: TGTGCCAGCAGTTTGATGGGACAGTACACTGAAGCTTTCTTT

j_call: TRBJ2-1
d_call: NA
clone_size: NA
v_call: TRBV11-3
cdr3_aa: CASSSQAGNEQFF
cdr3_nt: TGTGCCAGCAGCTCCCAAGCAGGCAATGAGCAGTTCTTC

j_call: TRBJ1-2
d_call: TRBD1
clone_size: NA
v_call: TRBV28
cdr3_aa: CASSLASGTENYGYTF
cdr3_nt: TGTGCCAGCAGTTTAGCCTCCGGGACAGAGAATTATGGCTACACCTTC

j_call: TRBJ2-5
d_call: TRBD2
clone_size: NA
v_call: TRBV15
cdr3_aa: CAISSSGETQYF
cdr3_nt: TGTGCCATCTCGTCTAGCGGGGAGACCCAGTACTTC

j_call: TRBJ2-1
d_call: TRBD1
clone_size: NA
v_call: TRBV5-1
cdr3_aa: CASSGGYRGFF
cdr3_nt: TGCGCCAGCAGCGGGGGATACAGGGGGTTCTTC

j_call: TRBJ1-1
d_call: NA
clone_size: NA
v_call: TRBV28
cdr3_aa: CASTRGRNWAEAFF
cdr3_nt: TGTGCCAGCACCCGAGGGAGGAACTGGGCTGAAGCTTTCTTT

j_call: TRBJ2-7
d_call: TRBD1
clone_size: NA
v_call: TRBV28
cdr3_aa: CASSLTGGFHEQYF
cdr3_nt: TGTGCCAGCAGTTTAACAGGGGGCTTCCACGAGCAGTACTTC

j_call: TRBJ1-5
d_call: NA
clone_size: NA
v_call: TRBV6-1
cdr3_aa: CASSVEEYSNQPQHF
cdr3_nt: TGTGCCAGCAGTGTGGAAGAATATAGCAATCAGCCCCAGCATTTT

j_call: TRBJ1-1
d_call: NA
clone_size: NA
v_call: TRBV29-1
cdr3_aa: CSVVNTEAFF
cdr3_nt: TGCAGCGTCGTGAACACTGAAGCTTTCTTT

j_call: TRBJ2-2
d_call: TRBD1
clone_size: NA
v_call: TRBV19
cdr3_aa: CASSYRGNTGELFF
cdr3_nt: TGTGCCAGCAGTTACAGGGGTAATACCGGGGAGCTGTTTTTT

j_call: TRBJ2-7
d_call: NA
clone_size: NA
v_call: TRBV7-8
cdr3_aa: CASSPGRYYEQYF
cdr3_nt: TGTGCCAGCAGCCCCGGACGGTACTACGAGCAGTACTTC

j_call: TRBJ1-2
d_call: NA
clone_size: NA
v_call: TRBV6-5
cdr3_aa: CASSPGDYGYTF
cdr3_nt: TGTGCCAGCAGTCCAGGAGATTATGGCTACACCTTC